This T cell receptor (beta chain) was retrieved from a study of blood T cell repertoires in COVID-19. The wider study: The analysed material was cDNA or gDNA that came from T cells, B-cell-depleted T cells, or PBMCs.

In the original workflow: Estimates of nucleated cell counts were drawn from the amplification of reference gene primers. Libraries were prepared by immunoSEQ multiplex PCR; TCRdb keeps only in-frame clonotypes and omits some of them. V, J and clone size are taken as reported in that table, and D and trimming were inferred from the DNA itself. The sample gives about 130,000 clones, about four fifths of which show up once; roughly 12% is in the top ten. The length of the CDR3 is 12 residues. Germline-derived CDR1 and CDR2 are LGHDT and YNNKEL (reference sequence). The germline V and J ends were trimmed by 4 bases and 4 bases, with 4 bases remaining between them. This clone was seen a few times.

J is TRBJ2-2 and V is TRBV3-1 (or the pseudogene TRBV3-2); D call uncertain. This clonotype was obtained from a human donor in a cohort sampled during active COVID-19. Sequencing was carried out using peripheral blood. CDR3 in DNA: TGTGCCAGCAGCCTAGTCACCGGGGAGCTGTTTTTT. Translation: CASSLVTGELFF.